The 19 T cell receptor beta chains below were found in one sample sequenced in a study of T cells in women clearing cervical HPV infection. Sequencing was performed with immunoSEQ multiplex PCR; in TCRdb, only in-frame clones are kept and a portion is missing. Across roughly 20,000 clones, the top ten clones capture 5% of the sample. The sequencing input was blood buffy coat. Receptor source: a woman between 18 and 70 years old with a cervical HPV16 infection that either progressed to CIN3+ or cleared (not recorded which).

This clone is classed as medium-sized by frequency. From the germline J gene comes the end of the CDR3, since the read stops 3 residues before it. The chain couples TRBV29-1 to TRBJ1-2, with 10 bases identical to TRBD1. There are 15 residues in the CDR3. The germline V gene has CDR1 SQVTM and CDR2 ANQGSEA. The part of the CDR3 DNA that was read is TGCAGCGTCCCGAGCAGGGACAGGGGCTTAGGGGGC. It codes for CSVPSRDRGLGG. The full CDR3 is CSVPSRDRGLGGYTF.

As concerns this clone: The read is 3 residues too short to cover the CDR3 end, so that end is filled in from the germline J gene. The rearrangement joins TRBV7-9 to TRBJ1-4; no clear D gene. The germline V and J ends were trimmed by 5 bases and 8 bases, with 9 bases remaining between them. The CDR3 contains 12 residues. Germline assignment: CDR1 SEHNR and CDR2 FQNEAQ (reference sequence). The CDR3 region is CASSLDREKLFF. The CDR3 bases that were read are TGTGCCAGCAGCCTAGATCGGGAAAAA. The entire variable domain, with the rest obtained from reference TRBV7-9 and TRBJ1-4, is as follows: DTGVSQNPRHKITKRGQNVTFRCDPISEHNRLYWYRQTLGQGPEFLTYFQNEAQLEKSRLLSDRFSAERPKGSFSTLEIQRTEQGDSAMYLCASSLDREKLFFGSGTQLSVL.

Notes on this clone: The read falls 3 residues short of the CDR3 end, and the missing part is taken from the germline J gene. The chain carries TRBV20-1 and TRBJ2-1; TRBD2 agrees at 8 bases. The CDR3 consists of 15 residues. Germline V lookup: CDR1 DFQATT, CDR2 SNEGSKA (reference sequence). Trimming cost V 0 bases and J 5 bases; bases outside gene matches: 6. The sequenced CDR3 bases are TGCAGTGCTAGAGATCGGACGGGGGGGAACAATGAG. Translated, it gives CSARDRTGGNNE. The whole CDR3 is CSARDRTGGNNEQFF.

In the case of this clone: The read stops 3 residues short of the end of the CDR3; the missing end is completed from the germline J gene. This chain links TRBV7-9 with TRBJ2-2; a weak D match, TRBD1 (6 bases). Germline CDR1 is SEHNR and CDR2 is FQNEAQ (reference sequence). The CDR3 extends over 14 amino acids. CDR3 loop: CASRPQGNNSPLFF. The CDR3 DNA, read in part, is TGTGCCAGCAGGCCCCAGGGGAATAATTCACCG.

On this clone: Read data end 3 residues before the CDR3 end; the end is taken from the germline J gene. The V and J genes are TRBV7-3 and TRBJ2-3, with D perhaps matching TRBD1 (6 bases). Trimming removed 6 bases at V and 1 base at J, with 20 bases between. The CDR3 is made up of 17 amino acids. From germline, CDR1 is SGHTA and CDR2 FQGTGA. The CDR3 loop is CASSRGLVPPGTDTQYF. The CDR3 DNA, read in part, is TGTGCCAGCAGTAGGGGGTTAGTTCCCCCTGGCACAGATACG.

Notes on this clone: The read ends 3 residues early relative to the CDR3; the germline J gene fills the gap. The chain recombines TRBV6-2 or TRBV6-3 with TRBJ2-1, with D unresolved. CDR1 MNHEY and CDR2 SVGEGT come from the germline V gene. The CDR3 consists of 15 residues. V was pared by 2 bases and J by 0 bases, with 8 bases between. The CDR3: CASSYAGPSYNEQFF. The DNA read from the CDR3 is TGTGCCAGCAGTTACGCAGGCCCCTCCTACAATGAG.

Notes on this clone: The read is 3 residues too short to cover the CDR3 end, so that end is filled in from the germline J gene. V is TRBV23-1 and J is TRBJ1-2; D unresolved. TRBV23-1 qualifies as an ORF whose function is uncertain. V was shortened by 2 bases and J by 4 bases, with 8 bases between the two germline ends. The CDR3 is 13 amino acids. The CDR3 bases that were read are TGCGCCAGCAGTCAAAACAGCCTCTATGGC. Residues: CASSQNSLYG. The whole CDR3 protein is CASSQNSLYGYTF.

CDR3 sequence: CASTPRTVLYGYTF. CDR3 DNA (partial): TGTGCCAGCACCCCCCGGACAGTACTATATGGC. This sequence joins TRBV2 and TRBJ1-2; maybe TRBD1 (6 bases). The DNA ends 3 residues before the CDR3 does, and the rest of the CDR3 is filled in from the germline J gene. V was trimmed by 7 bases and J by 5 bases, leaving 17 bases between them. The germline gives CDR1 SNHLY, CDR2 FYNNEI. The CDR3 is 14 amino acids. Looking up the rest from reference TRBV2 and TRBJ1-2 gives the full variable domain: EPEVTQTPSHQVTQMGQEVILRCVPISNHLYFYWYRQILGQKVEFLVSFYNNEISEKSEIFDDQFSVERPDGSNFTLKIRSTKLEDSAMYFCASTPRTVLYGYTFGSGTRLTVV.

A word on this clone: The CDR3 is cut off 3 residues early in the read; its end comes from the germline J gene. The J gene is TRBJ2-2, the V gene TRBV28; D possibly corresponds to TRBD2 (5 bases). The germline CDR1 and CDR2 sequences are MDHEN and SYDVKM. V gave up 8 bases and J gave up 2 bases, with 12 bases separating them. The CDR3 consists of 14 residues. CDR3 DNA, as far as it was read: TGTGCCAGCGTGCGGGCCGCAAACACCGGGGAG. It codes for CASVRAANTGE. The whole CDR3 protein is CASVRAANTGELFF.

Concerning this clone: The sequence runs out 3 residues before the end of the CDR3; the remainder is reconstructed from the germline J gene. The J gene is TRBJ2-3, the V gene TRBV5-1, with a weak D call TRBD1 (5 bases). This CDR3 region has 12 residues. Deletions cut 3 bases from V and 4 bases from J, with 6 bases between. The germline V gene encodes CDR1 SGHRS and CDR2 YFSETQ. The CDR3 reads CASSSTADTQYF. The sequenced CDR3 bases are TGCGCCAGCAGCTCGACAGCAGATACG.

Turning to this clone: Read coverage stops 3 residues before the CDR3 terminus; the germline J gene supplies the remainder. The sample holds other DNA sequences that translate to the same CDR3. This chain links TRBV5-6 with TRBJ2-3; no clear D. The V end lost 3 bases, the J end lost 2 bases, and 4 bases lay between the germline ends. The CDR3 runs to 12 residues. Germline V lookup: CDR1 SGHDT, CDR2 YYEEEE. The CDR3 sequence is CASSSYTDTQYF. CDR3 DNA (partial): TGTGCCAGCAGCTCCTACACAGATACG.

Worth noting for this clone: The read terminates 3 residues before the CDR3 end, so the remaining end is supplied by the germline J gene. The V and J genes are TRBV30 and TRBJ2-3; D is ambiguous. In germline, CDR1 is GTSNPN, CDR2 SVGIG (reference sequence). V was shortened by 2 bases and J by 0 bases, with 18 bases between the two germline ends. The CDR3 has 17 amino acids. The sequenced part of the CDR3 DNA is TGTGCCTGGAGTCTTGTGGCACGCCGTATTAGCACAGATACG. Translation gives CAWSLVARRISTDT. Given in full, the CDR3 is CAWSLVARRISTDTQYF.

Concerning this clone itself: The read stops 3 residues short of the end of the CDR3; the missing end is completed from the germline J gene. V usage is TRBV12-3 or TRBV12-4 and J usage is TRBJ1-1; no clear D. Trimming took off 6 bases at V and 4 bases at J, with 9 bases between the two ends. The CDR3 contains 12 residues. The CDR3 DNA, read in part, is TGTGCCAGCAGCTCAGTTGGCACTGAA. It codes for CASSSVGTE. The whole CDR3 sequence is CASSSVGTEAFF.

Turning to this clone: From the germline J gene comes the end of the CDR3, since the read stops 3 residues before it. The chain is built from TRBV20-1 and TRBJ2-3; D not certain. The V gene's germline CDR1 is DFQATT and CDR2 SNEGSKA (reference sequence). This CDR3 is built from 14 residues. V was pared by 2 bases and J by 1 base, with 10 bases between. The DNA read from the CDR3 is TGCAGTGCTAGAAAGGTATTGGGCACAGATACG. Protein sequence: CSARKVLGTDT. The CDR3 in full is CSARKVLGTDTQYF.

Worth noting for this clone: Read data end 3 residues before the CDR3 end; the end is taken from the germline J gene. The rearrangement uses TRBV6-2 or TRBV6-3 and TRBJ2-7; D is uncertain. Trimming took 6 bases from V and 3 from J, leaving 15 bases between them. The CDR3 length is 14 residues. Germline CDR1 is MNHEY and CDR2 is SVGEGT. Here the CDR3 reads CASRPPSAVYEQYF. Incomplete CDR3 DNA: TGTGCCAGCAGGCCCCCGAGCGCGGTCTACGAG.

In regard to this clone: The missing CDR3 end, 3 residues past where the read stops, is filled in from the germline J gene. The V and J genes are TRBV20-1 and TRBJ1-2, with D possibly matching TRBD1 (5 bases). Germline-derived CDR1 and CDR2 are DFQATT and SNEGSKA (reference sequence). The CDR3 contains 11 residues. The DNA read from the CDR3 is TGCAGTGCTCCTCTCACAGGCGGC. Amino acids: CSAPLTGG. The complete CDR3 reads CSAPLTGGYTF.

Partial CDR3 DNA: TGTGCCAGTAGTATAGGGGGACAGCACAATCAGCCC. Translating gives CASSIGGQHNQP. The full CDR3 reads CASSIGGQHNQPQHF. The chain links TRBV19 to TRBJ1-5; 7 nucleotides agree with TRBD1. The observed sequence ends 3 residues before the CDR3 terminus, with the missing tail filled in from the germline J gene. Germline assignment: CDR1 LNHDA and CDR2 SQIVND (reference sequence). The CDR3 loop spans 15 amino acids. With V trimmed by 1 base and J by 3 bases, 3 bases remained unmatched. Using reference TRBV19 and TRBJ1-5 for the parts outside the CDR3, the full variable domain is DGGITQSPKYLFRKEGQNVTLSCEQNLNHDAMYWYRQDPGQGLRLIYYSQIVNDFQKGDIAEGYSVSREKKESFPLTVTSAQKNPTAFYLCASSIGGQHNQPQHFGDGTRLSIL.

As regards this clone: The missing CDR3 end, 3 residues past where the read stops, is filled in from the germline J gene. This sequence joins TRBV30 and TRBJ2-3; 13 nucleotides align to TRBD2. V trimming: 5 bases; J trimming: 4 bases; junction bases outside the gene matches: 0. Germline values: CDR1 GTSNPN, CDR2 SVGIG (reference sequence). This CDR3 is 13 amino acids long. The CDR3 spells CAWGLAGADTQYF. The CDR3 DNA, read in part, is TGTGCCTGGGGACTAGCGGGGGCAGATACG.

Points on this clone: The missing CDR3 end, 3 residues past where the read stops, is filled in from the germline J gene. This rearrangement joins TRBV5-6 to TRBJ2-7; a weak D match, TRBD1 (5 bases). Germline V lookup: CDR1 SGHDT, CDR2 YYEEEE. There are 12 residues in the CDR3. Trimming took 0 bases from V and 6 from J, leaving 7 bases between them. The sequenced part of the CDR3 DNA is TGTGCCAGCAGCTTGGGGGGCAGCGAG. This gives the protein CASSLGGSE. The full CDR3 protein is CASSLGGSEQYF. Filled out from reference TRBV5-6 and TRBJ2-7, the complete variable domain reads DAGVTQSPTHLIKTRGQQVTLRCSPKSGHDTVSWYQQALGQGPQFIFQYYEEEERQRGNFPDRFSGHQFPNYSSELNVNALLLGDSALYLCASSLGGSEQYFGPGTRLTVT.